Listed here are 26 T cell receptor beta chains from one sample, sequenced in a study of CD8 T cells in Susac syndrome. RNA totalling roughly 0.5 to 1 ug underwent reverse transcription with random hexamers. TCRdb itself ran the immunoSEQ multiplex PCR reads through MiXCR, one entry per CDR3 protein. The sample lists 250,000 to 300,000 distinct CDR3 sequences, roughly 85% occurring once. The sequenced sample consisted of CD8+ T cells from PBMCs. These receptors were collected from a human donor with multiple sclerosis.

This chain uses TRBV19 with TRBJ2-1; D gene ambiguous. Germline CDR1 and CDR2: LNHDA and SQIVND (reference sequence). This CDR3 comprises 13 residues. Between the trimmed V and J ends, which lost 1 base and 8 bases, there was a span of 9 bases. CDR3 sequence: CASSIGRWDEQFF. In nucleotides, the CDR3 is TGTGCCAGTAGTATAGGGCGGTGGGATGAGCAGTTCTTC.

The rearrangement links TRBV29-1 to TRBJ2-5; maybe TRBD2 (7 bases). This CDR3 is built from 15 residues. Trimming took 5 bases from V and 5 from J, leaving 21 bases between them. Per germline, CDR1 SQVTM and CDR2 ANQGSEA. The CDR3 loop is CSVYIVGGRGETQYF. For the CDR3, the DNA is TGCAGCGTTTATATTGTCGGGGGGCGCGGGGAGACCCAGTACTTC.

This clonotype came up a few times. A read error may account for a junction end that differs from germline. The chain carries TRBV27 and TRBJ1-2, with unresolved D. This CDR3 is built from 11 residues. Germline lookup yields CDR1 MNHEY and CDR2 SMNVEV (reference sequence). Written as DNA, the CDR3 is TGTGCCAGTAGTTTCATAGAGGGCTACACCTTC. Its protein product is CASSFIEGYTF.

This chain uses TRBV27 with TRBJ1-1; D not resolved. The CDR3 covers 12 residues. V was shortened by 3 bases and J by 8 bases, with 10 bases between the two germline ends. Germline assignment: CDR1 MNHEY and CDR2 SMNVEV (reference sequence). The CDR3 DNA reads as TGTGCCAGCAGTTTTTGGAAAGGAGAAGCTTTCTTT. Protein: CASSFWKGEAFF.

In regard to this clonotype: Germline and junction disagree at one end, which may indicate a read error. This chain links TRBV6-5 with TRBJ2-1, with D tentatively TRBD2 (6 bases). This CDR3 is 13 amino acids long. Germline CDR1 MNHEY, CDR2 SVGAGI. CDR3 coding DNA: TGTGCCAGCAGTTACACTAGCTACGATGAGCAGTTCTTC. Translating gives CASSYTSYDEQFF.

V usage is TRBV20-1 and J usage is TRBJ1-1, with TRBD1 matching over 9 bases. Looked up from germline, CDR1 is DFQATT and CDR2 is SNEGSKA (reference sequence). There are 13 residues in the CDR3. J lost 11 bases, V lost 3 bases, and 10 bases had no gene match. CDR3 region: CSARHRGQGGAFF. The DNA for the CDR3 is TGCAGTGCTAGGCACAGGGGGCAGGGAGGGGCTTTCTTT.

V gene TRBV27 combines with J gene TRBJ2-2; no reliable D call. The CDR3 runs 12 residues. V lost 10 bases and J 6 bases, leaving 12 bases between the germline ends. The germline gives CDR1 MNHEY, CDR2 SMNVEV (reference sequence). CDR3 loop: CATSSPPGELFF. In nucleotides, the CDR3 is TGTGCCACCTCTTCACCACCCGGGGAGCTGTTTTTT.

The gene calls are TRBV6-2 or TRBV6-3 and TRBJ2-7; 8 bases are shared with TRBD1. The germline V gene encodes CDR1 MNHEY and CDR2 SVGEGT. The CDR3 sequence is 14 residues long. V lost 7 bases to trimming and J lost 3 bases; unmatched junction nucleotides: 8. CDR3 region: CASKPGQGLYEQYF. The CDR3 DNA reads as TGTGCCAGCAAACCCGGACAGGGTCTCTACGAGCAGTACTTC.

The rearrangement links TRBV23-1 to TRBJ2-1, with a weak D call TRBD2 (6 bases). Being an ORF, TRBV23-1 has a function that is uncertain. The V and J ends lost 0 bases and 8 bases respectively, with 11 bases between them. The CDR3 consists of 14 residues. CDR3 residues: CASSQSSGTHEQFF. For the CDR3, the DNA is TGCGCCAGCAGTCAATCGTCAGGGACTCATGAGCAGTTCTTC.

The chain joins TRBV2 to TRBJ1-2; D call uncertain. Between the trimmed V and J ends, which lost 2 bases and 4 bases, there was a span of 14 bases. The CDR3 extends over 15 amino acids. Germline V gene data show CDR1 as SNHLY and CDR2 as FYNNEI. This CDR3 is CASSEPPSALYGYTF. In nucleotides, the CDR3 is TGTGCCAGCAGTGAACCGCCCTCGGCCCTCTATGGCTACACCTTC.

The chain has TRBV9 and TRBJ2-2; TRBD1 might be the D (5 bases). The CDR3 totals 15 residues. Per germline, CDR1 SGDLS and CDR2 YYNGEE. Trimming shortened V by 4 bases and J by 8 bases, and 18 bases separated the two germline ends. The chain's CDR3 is CASSPSGRERGELFF. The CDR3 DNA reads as TGTGCCAGCAGCCCCTCCGGCAGGGAAAGAGGGGAGCTGTTTTTT.

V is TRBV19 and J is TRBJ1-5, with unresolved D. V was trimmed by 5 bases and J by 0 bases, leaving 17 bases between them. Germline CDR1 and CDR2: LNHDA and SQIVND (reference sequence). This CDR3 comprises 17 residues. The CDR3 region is CASSAPWAAYSNQPQHF. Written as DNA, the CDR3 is TGTGCCAGTAGTGCTCCGTGGGCAGCCTATAGCAATCAGCCCCAGCATTTT.

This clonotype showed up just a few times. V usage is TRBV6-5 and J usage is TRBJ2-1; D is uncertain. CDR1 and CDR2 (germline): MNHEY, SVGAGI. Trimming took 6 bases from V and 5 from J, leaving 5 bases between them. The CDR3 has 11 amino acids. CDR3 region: CASRNNNEQFF. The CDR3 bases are TGTGCCAGCAGAAACAACAATGAGCAGTTCTTC.

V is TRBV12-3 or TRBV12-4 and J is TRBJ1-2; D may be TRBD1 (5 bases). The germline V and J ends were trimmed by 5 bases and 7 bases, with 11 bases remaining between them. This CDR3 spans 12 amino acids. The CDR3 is CASSTGLLGYTF. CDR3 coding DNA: TGTGCCAGCAGTACAGGCTTGCTTGGCTACACCTTC.

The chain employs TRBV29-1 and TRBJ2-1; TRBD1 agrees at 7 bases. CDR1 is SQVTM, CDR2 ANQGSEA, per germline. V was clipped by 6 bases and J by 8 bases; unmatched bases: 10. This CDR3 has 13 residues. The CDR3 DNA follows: TGCAGCGTCGGGGATAGGGGGCGGGATGAGCAGTTCTTC. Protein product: CSVGDRGRDEQFF.

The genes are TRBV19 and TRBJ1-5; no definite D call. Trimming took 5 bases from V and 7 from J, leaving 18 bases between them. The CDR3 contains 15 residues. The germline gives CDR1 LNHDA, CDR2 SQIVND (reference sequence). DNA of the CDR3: TGTGCCAGTAGTTGGAGTGCGGGAGAGGGCCAGCCCCAGCATTTT. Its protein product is CASSWSAGEGQPQHF.

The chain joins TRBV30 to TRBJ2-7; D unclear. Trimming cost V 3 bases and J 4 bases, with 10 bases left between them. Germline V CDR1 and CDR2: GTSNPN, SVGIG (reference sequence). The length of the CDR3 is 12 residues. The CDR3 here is CAWSPEMYEQYF. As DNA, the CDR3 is TGTGCCTGGAGCCCGGAAATGTACGAGCAGTACTTC.

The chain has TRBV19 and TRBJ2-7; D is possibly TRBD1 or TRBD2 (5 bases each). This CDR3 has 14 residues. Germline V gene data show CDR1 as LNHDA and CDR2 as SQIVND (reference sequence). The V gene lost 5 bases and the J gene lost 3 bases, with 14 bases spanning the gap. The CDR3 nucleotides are TGTGCCAGTAGTCCCCGGGGACGGGGCTACGAGCAGTACTTC. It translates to CASSPRGRGYEQYF.

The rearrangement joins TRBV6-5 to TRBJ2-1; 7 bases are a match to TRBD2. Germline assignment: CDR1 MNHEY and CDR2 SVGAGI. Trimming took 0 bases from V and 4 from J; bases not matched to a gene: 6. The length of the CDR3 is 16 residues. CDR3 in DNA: TGTGCCAGCAGTTACTCGACTAGCAGCCCTTACAATGAGCAGTTCTTC. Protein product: CASSYSTSSPYNEQFF.

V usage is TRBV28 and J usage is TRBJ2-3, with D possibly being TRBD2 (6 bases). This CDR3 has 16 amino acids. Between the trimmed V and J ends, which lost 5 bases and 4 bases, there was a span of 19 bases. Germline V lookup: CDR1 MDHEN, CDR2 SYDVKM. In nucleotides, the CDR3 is TGTGCCAGCAGTGCATTAGCGGTCCGGGGCCCAGATACGCAGTATTTT. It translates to CASSALAVRGPDTQYF.

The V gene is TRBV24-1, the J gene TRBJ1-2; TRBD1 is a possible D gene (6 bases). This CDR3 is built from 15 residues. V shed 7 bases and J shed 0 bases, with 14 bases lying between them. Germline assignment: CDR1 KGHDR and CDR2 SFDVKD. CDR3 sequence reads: CATSSGHPANYGYTF. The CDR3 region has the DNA TGTGCCACCAGCTCGGGACACCCGGCTAACTATGGCTACACCTTC.

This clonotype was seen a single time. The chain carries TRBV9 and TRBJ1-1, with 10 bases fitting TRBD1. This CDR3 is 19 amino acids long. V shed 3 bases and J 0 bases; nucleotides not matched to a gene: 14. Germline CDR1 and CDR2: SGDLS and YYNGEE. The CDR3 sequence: CASSGLPGTGALMNTEAFF. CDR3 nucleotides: TGTGCCAGCAGCGGACTCCCTGGGACAGGGGCGCTAATGAACACTGAAGCTTTCTTT.

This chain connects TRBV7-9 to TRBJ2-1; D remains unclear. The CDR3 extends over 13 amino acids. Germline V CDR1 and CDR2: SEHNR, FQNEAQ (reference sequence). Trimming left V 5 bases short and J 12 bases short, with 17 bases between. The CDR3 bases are TGTGCCAGCAGCCAGGACCCTCAGCTGGGGCAGTTCTTC. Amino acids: CASSQDPQLGQFF.

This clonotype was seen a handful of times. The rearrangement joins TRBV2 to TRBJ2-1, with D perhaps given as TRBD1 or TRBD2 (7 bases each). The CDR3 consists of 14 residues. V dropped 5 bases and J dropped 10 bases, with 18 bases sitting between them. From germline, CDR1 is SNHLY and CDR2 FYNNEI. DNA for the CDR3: TGTGCCAGCAGTATTCAGGGGGGTAGCGGGGAGCAGTTCTTC. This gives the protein CASSIQGGSGEQFF.

The CDR3 sequence: CASSPLTGQGSSYNSPLHF. CDR3 nucleotides: TGCGCCAGCAGCCCGCTTACCGGACAGGGGTCCTCTTATAATTCACCCCTCCACTTT. The chain has TRBV4-1 and TRBJ1-6; TRBD1 matches at 9 bases. Germline CDR1 and CDR2: MGHRA and YSYEKL. The CDR3 runs 19 residues. With V trimmed by 4 bases and J by 4 bases, 14 bases remained unmatched.

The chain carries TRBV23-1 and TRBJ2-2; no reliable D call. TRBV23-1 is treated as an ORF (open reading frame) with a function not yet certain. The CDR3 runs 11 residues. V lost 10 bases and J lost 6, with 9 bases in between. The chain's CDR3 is CAIRRAGELFF. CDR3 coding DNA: TGCGCCATTAGGAGAGCCGGGGAGCTGTTTTTT.